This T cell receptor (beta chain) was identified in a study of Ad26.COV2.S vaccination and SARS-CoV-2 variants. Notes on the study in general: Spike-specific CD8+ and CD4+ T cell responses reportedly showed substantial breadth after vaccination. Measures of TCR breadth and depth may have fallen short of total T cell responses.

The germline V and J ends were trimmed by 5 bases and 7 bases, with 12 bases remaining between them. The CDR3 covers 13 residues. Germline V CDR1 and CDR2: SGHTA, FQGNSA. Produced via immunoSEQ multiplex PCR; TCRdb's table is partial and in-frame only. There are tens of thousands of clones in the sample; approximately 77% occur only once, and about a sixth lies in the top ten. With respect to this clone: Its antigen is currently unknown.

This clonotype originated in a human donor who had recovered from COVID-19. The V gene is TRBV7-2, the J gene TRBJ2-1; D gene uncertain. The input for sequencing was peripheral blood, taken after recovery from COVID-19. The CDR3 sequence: CASSPAYGNEQFF. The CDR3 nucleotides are TGTGCCAGCAGCCCAGCGTACGGGAATGAGCAGTTCTTC.